The T cell receptor beta chain under discussion was sequenced for a study of cytomegalovirus exposure and HLA in healthy donors. PCR was performed using 60 Vbeta and 13 Jbeta primers. TCRdb keeps only in-frame clones here, not all; method: immunoSEQ multiplex PCR. The sample includes 40,000 to 55,000 clones, 60% to 85% of them seen just once. Study observations and caveats: Highly shared variants forming one cluster were likely a sequencing artifact. A few CMV-associated chains were confirmed in vitro to be specific for CMV antigens.

This clone occurred a few times. As yet, its antigen is unknown. The receptor comes from a man between 25 and 39 years old in good health and CMV-seropositive. Sequenced: PBMCs.

The CDR3 loop reads CAIRSGGADTQYF. The CDR3 nucleotides read TGTGCCATCAGGAGCGGGGGGGCAGATACGCAGTATTTT. This chain links TRBV10-3 with TRBJ2-3, with 10 bases identical to TRBD2. Germline CDR1 is ENHRY and CDR2 is SYGVKD. V shed 6 bases, J shed 4 bases, and the junction held 1 base outside the gene matches. CDR3 length equals 13 residues.